These 29 T cell receptor beta chains came from one sample sequenced in a study of T-cell memory formation after mild COVID-19. TCRdb re-called the 5' RACE reads through MiXCR, storing one row per CDR3 protein. The table records about 360,000 distinct CDR3 sequences, around 14% of them present only once. The sequenced material came from PBMCs or a T cell subset sorted from them (not recorded which). These receptors came from a young man who had mild COVID-19 (a few samples of this study predate the infection). Cell type and time point are not known.

The chain is built from TRBV29-1 and TRBJ2-5, with 8 bases that match TRBD1. J gave up 3 bases and V 0 bases, and 6 bases lay outside the gene matches. The CDR3 length is 15 residues. Germline V gene data show CDR1 as SQVTM and CDR2 as ANQGSEA. This CDR3 reads CSVEDADRVEETQYF. For the CDR3, the DNA is TGCAGCGTTGAAGATGCGGACAGGGTGGAAGAGACCCAGTACTTC.

The genes are TRBV7-2 and TRBJ2-3; a weak D match, TRBD1 (6 bases). This CDR3 comprises 15 residues. Germline V CDR1 and CDR2: SGHTA, FQGNSA. The V end lost 5 bases, the J end lost 4 bases, and 16 bases lay between the germline ends. CDR3 in DNA: TGTGCCAGCAGCGCAGTGGGGCAGGGGTCAGATACGCAGTATTTT. It specifies CASSAVGQGSDTQYF.

V gene TRBV20-1 combines with J gene TRBJ2-3; 7 bases agree with TRBD2. With 5 bases clipped from V and 4 bases from J, the junction kept 3 bases outside the gene matches. This CDR3 region has 12 residues. Germline assignment: CDR1 DFQATT and CDR2 SNEGSKA (reference sequence). In nucleotides, the CDR3 is TGCAGTGCTCGGGACTATCCAGATACGCAGTATTTT. Protein: CSARDYPDTQYF.

The J gene is TRBJ2-5, the V gene TRBV27; D may match TRBD1 or TRBD2 (7 bases each). V was shortened by 5 bases and J by 4 bases, with 17 bases between the two germline ends. The CDR3 covers 15 residues. Per germline, CDR1 MNHEY and CDR2 SMNVEV (reference sequence). CDR3 in DNA: TGTGCCAGCAGTATGACAGGGACTATAATAGAGACCCAGTACTTC. It specifies CASSMTGTIIETQYF.

This rearrangement joins TRBV20-1 to TRBJ2-5, with D tentatively TRBD1 (6 bases). This CDR3 has 11 residues. The ends were cut back, 6 bases at V and 5 bases at J, with 10 bases in the middle. In germline, CDR1 is DFQATT, CDR2 SNEGSKA (reference sequence). The CDR3, as DNA: TGCAGTGCGGAAGACAGGGAGACCCAGTACTTC. Translated, it gives CSAEDRETQYF.

In this sample, this clonotype turned up a few times. The rearrangement uses TRBV12-3 or TRBV12-4 and TRBJ2-6; D perhaps matches TRBD1 (6 bases). Between the trimmed V and J ends, which lost 4 bases and 0 bases, there was a span of 13 bases. This CDR3 is 17 amino acids long. The CDR3 is CASSSYRVASGANVLTF. The CDR3 DNA is TGTGCCAGCAGTTCCTACAGGGTCGCCTCTGGGGCCAACGTCCTGACTTTC.

This clonotype was counted between two and nine times. The chain joins TRBV5-5 to TRBJ1-5, with 7 bases fitting TRBD1. Germline lookup yields CDR1 SGHKS and CDR2 YYEKEE (reference sequence). J lost 4 bases, V lost 3 bases, and 10 bases had no gene match. CDR3 length: 16 residues. The CDR3 region is CASSSGTAKGNQPQHF. The CDR3 DNA reads as TGTGCCAGCAGCTCCGGGACAGCCAAGGGGAATCAGCCCCAGCATTTT.

This clonotype was counted only a few times. The chain links TRBV6-5 to TRBJ2-1; unclear D gene. Germline lookup yields CDR1 MNHEY and CDR2 SVGAGI. The CDR3 covers 11 residues. V was shortened by 8 bases and J by 3 bases, with 5 bases between the two germline ends. CDR3 coding DNA: TGTGCCAGCCAGAGCTACAATGAGCAGTTCTTC. Its protein product is CASQSYNEQFF.

This chain uses TRBV7-9 with TRBJ2-3; D might be TRBD1 (7 bases). The ends were cut back, 7 bases at V and 3 bases at J, with 14 bases in the middle. This CDR3 region has 14 residues. In germline, CDR1 is SEHNR, CDR2 FQNEAQ (reference sequence). CDR3 coding DNA: TGTGCCAGCACAAAGGGGGCGGGGACAGATACGCAGTATTTT. Translated: CASTKGAGTDTQYF.

This clonotype showed up just a few times. The chain uses TRBV10-3 and TRBJ1-2; D not certain. V was trimmed by 4 bases and J by 4 bases, leaving 10 bases between them. Per germline, CDR1 ENHRY and CDR2 SYGVKD. CDR3 size: 13 residues. This CDR3 reads CAISAEEFYGYTF. The CDR3 DNA sequence: TGTGCCATCAGTGCTGAGGAGTTCTATGGCTACACCTTC.

This clonotype was detected a few times. The chain carries TRBV6-1 and TRBJ2-2, with 7 bases aligning to TRBD1. The length of the CDR3 is 13 residues. The junction had 5 bases not matched to a gene; V was cut back by 7 bases and J by 6 bases. Germline V lookup: CDR1 MNHNS, CDR2 SASEGT. The DNA for the CDR3 is TGTGCCAGCAAACGACAGGGCTCCGGGGAGCTGTTTTTT. Translated: CASKRQGSGELFF.

As to this clonotype: The conserved closing phenylalanine or tryptophan is absent in this CDR3, likely reflecting a read error. The rearrangement links TRBV20-1 to TRBJ1-5, with D unclear. Germline CDR1 DFQATT, CDR2 SNEGSKA (reference sequence). This CDR3 is built from 13 residues. CDR3 DNA sequence: TGCAGCGCCACGGTCAGGAGCAATCAGCCCCAGCATCTT. Translation: CSATVRSNQPQHL.

This clonotype showed up just a few times. This chain uses TRBV20-1 with TRBJ2-3, with 7 positions matching TRBD1. The CDR3 runs 14 residues. Germline-derived CDR1 and CDR2 are DFQATT and SNEGSKA (reference sequence). V shed 4 bases, J shed 4 bases, and the junction held 8 bases outside the gene matches. CDR3 DNA: TGCAGTGCTATCTCACAGGGGATGGCAGATACGCAGTATTTT. Translation: CSAISQGMADTQYF.

This clonotype was observed a few times. The genes are TRBV6-6 and TRBJ1-1, with D maybe TRBD1 (5 bases). Germline assignment: CDR1 MNHNY and CDR2 SVGAGI (reference sequence). V lost 4 bases and J 0 bases, leaving 15 bases between the germline ends. The CDR3 has 16 residues. DNA for the CDR3: TGTGCCAGCAGTTCTTCAGGGAATAACATGAACACTGAAGCTTTCTTT. This codes for CASSSSGNNMNTEAFF.

A few counts support this clonotype. The chain couples TRBV12-3 or TRBV12-4 to TRBJ2-2, with no clear D. The V end lost 6 bases, the J end lost 4 bases, and 15 bases lay between the germline ends. This CDR3 comprises 15 residues. This chain's CDR3 is CASSQTTLVTGELFF. The CDR3 coding sequence is TGTGCCAGCAGCCAGACAACCTTGGTCACCGGGGAGCTGTTTTTT.

The rearrangement joins TRBV6-5 to TRBJ1-2; 9 bases match TRBD1. Trimming cost V 6 bases and J 2 bases; bases outside gene matches: 10. Germline values: CDR1 MNHEY, CDR2 SVGAGI. The CDR3 covers 16 residues. Written as DNA, the CDR3 is TGTGCCAGCAGAGACTGGGGGACAGGGACAAACTATGGCTACACCTTC. Translation: CASRDWGTGTNYGYTF.

The chain is built from TRBV18 and TRBJ1-1; D unresolved. Germline V CDR1 and CDR2: KGHSH, LQKENI. This CDR3 spans 13 amino acids. With 2 bases removed from V and 6 bases from J, the gap between germline ends came to 10 bases. CDR3: CASSPAVIPEAFF. Here the CDR3 DNA reads TGTGCCAGCTCACCAGCAGTTATTCCTGAAGCTTTCTTT.

This clonotype was counted only a few times. This rearrangement joins TRBV6-1 to TRBJ1-2, with D tentatively TRBD1 (5 bases). V lost 6 bases and J 5 bases, leaving 7 bases between the germline ends. The CDR3 sequence is 11 residues long. The germline gives CDR1 MNHNS, CDR2 SASEGT. CDR3 in DNA: TGTGCCAGCAGAGGGACGTATGGCTACACCTTC. Protein: CASRGTYGYTF.

The CDR3 is CSAEDFQGRSYQETQYF. The CDR3 DNA reads as TGCAGCGCCGAAGATTTTCAGGGGAGAAGTTACCAAGAGACCCAGTACTTC. This chain links TRBV20-1 with TRBJ2-5, with D possibly being TRBD1 (6 bases). Germline CDR1 DFQATT, CDR2 SNEGSKA (reference sequence). The CDR3 covers 17 residues.

Remarks on this clonotype: A junction end diverges from the germline sequence, so it may reflect a read error. The V and J genes are TRBV7-2 and TRBJ2-5; TRBD2 matches at 10 bases. There are 12 residues in the CDR3. The V gene's germline CDR1 is SGHTA and CDR2 FQGNSA. CDR3 amino acids: CASSFEREGLHF. In nucleotides, the CDR3 is TGTGCCAGCAGCTTTGAGCGGGAGGGCCTGCACTTC.

Only a few counts were recorded for this clonotype. The CDR3 here is CASSPGTGISNEQFF. CDR3 nucleotides: TGTGCCAGCAGCCCCGGGACAGGGATATCAAATGAGCAGTTCTTC. This chain uses TRBV7-3 with TRBJ2-1; 9 positions agree with TRBD1. The CDR3 extends over 15 amino acids. J lost 7 bases, V lost 5 bases, and 9 bases had no gene match. Germline V gives CDR1 SGHTA, CDR2 FQGTGA.

This clonotype has just a few counts. V gene TRBV7-2 combines with J gene TRBJ1-2, with 8 bases matching TRBD1. This CDR3 is built from 13 residues. Trimming at V came to 11 bases and at J to 4 bases, leaving 9 bases not matched to a gene. Germline V gene lookup returns CDR1 SGHTA and CDR2 FQGNSA. The CDR3: CASDPQGGYGYTF. The CDR3 DNA is TGTGCCTCCGACCCACAGGGGGGCTATGGCTACACCTTC.

In this sample, this clonotype turned up a few times. The rearrangement joins TRBV29-1 to TRBJ1-1; D gene uncertain. The CDR3 length is 10 residues. Germline V gives CDR1 SQVTM, CDR2 ANQGSEA. Trimming took 4 bases from V and 9 from J, leaving 9 bases between them. The CDR3 here is CSVVEPQAFF. CDR3 in DNA: TGCAGCGTTGTGGAGCCGCAAGCTTTCTTT.

This clonotype was detected many times. The J gene is TRBJ2-7, the V gene TRBV12-3 or TRBV12-4; D gene ambiguous. This CDR3 is built from 13 residues. V gave up 5 bases and J gave up 4 bases, with 12 bases separating them. CDR3 protein: CASSTNDPYEQYF. Here the CDR3 DNA reads TGTGCCAGCAGTACCAACGACCCGTACGAGCAGTACTTC.

The gene calls are TRBV28 and TRBJ1-1; D may be TRBD1 (5 bases). The V and J ends lost 8 bases and 4 bases respectively, with 8 bases between them. This CDR3 has 11 residues. CDR1 and CDR2 from the germline V gene are MDHEN and SYDVKM. This CDR3 is CASGTFTEAFF. DNA of the CDR3: TGTGCCAGCGGGACCTTCACTGAAGCTTTCTTT.

This rearrangement joins TRBV20-1 to TRBJ2-3; 14 nucleotides line up with TRBD2. With 1 base clipped from V and 2 bases from J, the junction kept 5 bases outside the gene matches. Germline values: CDR1 DFQATT, CDR2 SNEGSKA (reference sequence). The CDR3 length is 17 residues. CDR3 amino acids: CSARGGTSGGYTDTQYF. CDR3 sequence (DNA): TGCAGTGCTAGAGGAGGGACTAGCGGGGGCTACACAGATACGCAGTATTTT.

V is TRBV5-1 and J is TRBJ2-3; D is perhaps TRBD2 (7 bases). The CDR3 totals 15 residues. V was pared by 5 bases and J by 2 bases, with 15 bases between. Germline assignment: CDR1 SGHRS and CDR2 YFSETQ. The CDR3 loop is CASRRGGPYTDTQYF. The CDR3 nucleotides are TGCGCCAGCAGGAGGGGGGGCCCTTACACAGATACGCAGTATTTT.

The J gene is TRBJ2-1, the V gene TRBV20-1; TRBD2 aligns across 8 bases. The CDR3 length is 14 residues. Trimming cost V 5 bases and J 4 bases; bases outside gene matches: 7. Germline V lookup: CDR1 DFQATT, CDR2 SNEGSKA (reference sequence). CDR3 DNA: TGCAGTGCTCGGGAGGGGGGGCGGTACAATGAGCAGTTCTTC. Amino acid sequence: CSAREGGRYNEQFF.

This clonotype was seen more than once but under ten times. This sequence joins TRBV18 and TRBJ2-5; the D is unclear. The CDR3 has 15 amino acids. Trimming removed 3 bases from V and 2 bases from J, with 13 bases in between. Germline V lookup: CDR1 KGHSH, CDR2 LQKENI. DNA for the CDR3: TGTGCCAGCTCACCCGACGGCCACTCGCAAGAGACCCAGTACTTC. Translating it yields CASSPDGHSQETQYF.